The rows below give T cell receptor beta chains drawn from one sample of a study of CD4+ T cells in melanoma. Only in-frame clones appear in the TCRdb table, and some are missing; sequencing was by immunoSEQ multiplex PCR. The sample has approximately 6,900 clones, about 65% seen once; the top ten hold over 20%. Sequenced input: cells from a culture (not recorded whether cultured in vitro). The receptors shown here come from a human donor with melanoma. Each CDR3 is given with its conserved first and last residue. The order of the fields is V gene, CDR3 length, J gene, CDR3 protein.

>TRBV2|14|TRBJ2-7
CASRLETGKYEQYF
>TRBV9|17|TRBJ2-3
CASSAQTGDSPTDTQYF
>TRBV3-1/TRBV3-2|14|TRBJ1-5
CASSQGGSNQPQHF
>TRBV30|13|TRBJ2-7
CAWTGQDYYEQYF
>TRBV6-2/TRBV6-3|14|TRBJ2-1
CASSSSGGAGEQFF
>TRBV7-6|13|TRBJ2-3
CASSSDSRGTQYF
>TRBV5-5|16|TRBJ2-1
CASSLARAGEYYEQFF
>TRBV6-2/TRBV6-3|11|TRBJ1-3
CASSLGQGLYF
>TRBV18|15|TRBJ1-2
CASSPTPGSDYGYTF
>TRBV18|16|TRBJ1-6
CASSPVTAARNSPLHF
>TRBV11-3|15|TRBJ2-3
CASSLNGGAADTQYF
>TRBV19|14|TRBJ1-2
CASTSPYLNYGYTF
>TRBV7-9|14|TRBJ1-1
CASSLPQGYTEAFF
>TRBV5-6|13|TRBJ1-2
CASSHPGHLGFTF
>TRBV12-3/TRBV12-4|12|TRBJ1-4
CASSLGAEKLFF
>TRBV27|15|TRBJ1-3
CASSLAGGVGNTIYF
>TRBV7-2|13|TRBJ2-5
CASSSGRGETQYF
>TRBV19|17|TRBJ1-5
CASRILQGAYSNQPQHF
>TRBV12-5|19|TRBJ2-7
CASGLVQWTRLLSSYEQYF
>TRBV27|14|TRBJ1-1
CASSFSPGRTEAFF
>TRBV5-8|13|TRBJ1-5
CASSLGPHQPQHF
>TRBV5-1|14|TRBJ2-7
CASSLGGGHYEQYF
>TRBV28|14|TRBJ1-5
CASTGGRVNQPQHF
>TRBV9|15|TRBJ2-1
CASSVEGLAANEQFF
>TRBV5-1|11|TRBJ1-1
CASKLNTEAFF
>TRBV6-5|14|TRBJ2-2
CASSYSEGTGELFF
>TRBV9|14|TRBJ2-7
CASSVSWVNHEQYF
>TRBV2|13|TRBJ1-1
CASSGPGGAEAFF
>TRBV7-2|16|TRBJ1-5
CASSLGPSYSNQPQHF
>TRBV9|10|TRBJ1-3
CASSGNTIYF
>TRBV5-6|13|TRBJ1-4
CASSFRVNEKLFF
>TRBV5-6|11|TRBJ1-1
CASSSGLEAFF
>TRBV28|14|TRBJ2-7
CASSTPGGSSEQYF
>TRBV7-2|12|TRBJ2-1
CASRPLTVEQFF
>TRBV13|13|TRBJ2-1
CASSGSTYNEQFF
>TRBV28|14|TRBJ1-5
CASSQGGFSQPQHF
>TRBV7-8|14|TRBJ1-2
CASSPETDHYGYTF
>TRBV2|15|TRBJ1-4
CASREDRGSNEKLFF
>TRBV19|14|TRBJ2-2
CASSIRELPGELFF
>TRBV6-2/TRBV6-3|15|TRBJ2-7
CASSAPGQGSYEQYF
>TRBV4-3|13|TRBJ2-3
CASSQAAGGAQYF
>TRBV7-2|14|TRBJ1-2
CASSIKTSNYGYTF
>TRBV27|11|TRBJ2-7
CASSLLGQRYF
>TRBV9|14|TRBJ2-3
CASSGGGGTDTQYF
>TRBV19|15|TRBJ2-7
CASSIDRGGLSEQYF
>TRBV5-1|15|TRBJ2-4
CASSLSSGGVNIQYF
>TRBV12-5|15|TRBJ2-1
CASGMGQSSYNEQFF